Listed below are T cell receptor beta chains from one sample, sequenced in a study of Tregs in tolerant kidney transplant recipients. TCRdb keeps only in-frame clones here, not all; method: immunoSEQ multiplex PCR. The sample lists more than 70,000 clones, 90% to 95% occurring once. The source material was CD4+ T cells from blood (PBMCs), sampled 24 months after the transplant. The receptors shown here come from a human patient who received a combined kidney and bone marrow transplant. Some T cells could come from the graft donor. The CDR3 runs from the conserved cysteine through the conserved F or W. D genes are given only for firm matches. Clone size is given for some rows only: seen once, a few or many times, or a class if the clone is expanded.

clone_size j_call d_call v_call cdr3_nt cdr3_aa
. TRBJ2-5 TRBD1 TRBV2 TGTGCCAGCAGTCGGGACAGGGGCCACATGGGGACCCAGTACTTC CASSRDRGHMGTQYF
. TRBJ2-5 TRBD2 TRBV4-3 TGCGCCAGCAGCCAAGAAAAGCGGGGGGCCGGGGAGACCCAGTACTTC CASSQEKRGAGETQYF
. TRBJ1-1 . TRBV4-1 TGCGCCAGCAGCCAAGGGGAGGGGGGCCGGACTGAAGCTTTCTTT CASSQGEGGRTEAFF
. TRBJ2-7 TRBD1 TRBV10-3 TGTGCCATCAGTGAGTTGCGTTTTTCGGGACAGGGGTACCACGAGCAGTACTTC CAISELRFSGQGYHEQYF
. TRBJ1-4 TRBD1 TRBV28 TGTGCCAGCAGTTCCATGGGCACAGGGGCCCAGGAAAAACTGTTTTTT CASSSMGTGAQEKLFF
. TRBJ2-3 . TRBV9 TGTGCCAGCAGCCTCCGGGCGGCCGGGGGGCCAGCAGATACGCAGTATTTT CASSLRAAGGPADTQYF
. TRBJ1-1 TRBD1 TRBV5-1 TGCGCCAGCAGTTCAACAGGGGACACTGAAGCTTTCTTT CASSSTGDTEAFF
once TRBJ2-3 TRBD1 TRBV11-2 TGTGCCAGCAGCTGGGACAGGGCCACAGATACGCAGTATTTT CASSWDRATDTQYF
. TRBJ1-1 . TRBV18 TGTGCCAGCTCACCGGCAGGGTGGAACACTGAAGCTTTCTTT CASSPAGWNTEAFF
. TRBJ1-6 TRBD1 TRBV19 TGTGCCAGTAGTCTCGGGACAGGGAAGAGCTCCTATAATTCACCCCTCCACTTT CASSLGTGKSSYNSPLHF
. TRBJ1-2 TRBD1 TRBV7-9 TGTGCCAGCAGTACCGGGACAGCTAACTATGGCTACACCTTC CASSTGTANYGYTF
. TRBJ1-1 . TRBV4-1 TGCGCCAGCAGCCATAGCAGGGGAAACACTGAAGCTTTCTTT CASSHSRGNTEAFF
. TRBJ1-2 TRBD1 TRBV7-9 TGTGCCAGCAGCCAGACAGGGATACAAAAAAACTATGGCTACACCTTC CASSQTGIQKNYGYTF
. TRBJ2-3 . TRBV7-9 TGTGCCAGCAGCTTAGCGCCCGGGTACACAGATACGCAGTATTTT CASSLAPGYTDTQYF
. TRBJ2-1 . TRBV21-1 TGTGCCAGCAGCAAAGTCAACAGGGAGCAGTTCTTC CASSKVNREQFF
. TRBJ2-7 . TRBV7-2 TGTGCCAGCAGCCTTAAGAAAGTGGGCTACGAGCAGTACTTC CASSLKKVGYEQYF
. TRBJ2-5 TRBD1 TRBV4-1 TGCGCCAGCAGCCTGACAGGGGGACAAGAGACCCAGTACTTC CASSLTGGQETQYF
. TRBJ1-1 TRBD1 TRBV19 TGTGCCAGTAGTACTAAATCGACAGGGGTGCTCACTGAAGCTTTCTTT CASSTKSTGVLTEAFF
. TRBJ1-3 . TRBV18 TGTGCCAGCTCACCCCCCGCCCCGAGGGTTGAAAACACCATATATTTT CASSPPAPRVENTIYF
. TRBJ2-3 TRBD2 TRBV5-1 TGCGCCAGCAGCTTGATCCCGGGACTAGCGGTGACAGATACGCAGTATTTT CASSLIPGLAVTDTQYF
few TRBJ1-3 TRBD1 TRBV2 TGTGCCAGCAGTTTTCAGGGGGTGGCTGGAAACACCATATATTTT CASSFQGVAGNTIYF
. TRBJ2-1 TRBD2 TRBV11-3 TGTGCCAGCAGCTTAGGGCTAGCGGGAGGAGATGAGCAGTTCTTC CASSLGLAGGDEQFF
. TRBJ1-6 . TRBV7-9 TGTGCCAGCAGCTTAGCTGGGGACGGGAGATATAATTCACCCCTCCACTTT CASSLAGDGRYNSPLHF
once TRBJ2-7 . TRBV2 TGTGCCAGCAGTCCCCCCGGTTCTTACTACGAGCAGTACTTC CASSPPGSYYEQYF
. TRBJ1-1 . TRBV9 TGTGCCAGCAGCTCACAGGGTGGAGGCACTGAAGCTTTCTTT CASSSQGGGTEAFF
. TRBJ2-3 . TRBV11-2 TGTGCCAGCAGCTTAGACAGGGGCACAGATACGCAGTATTTT CASSLDRGTDTQYF
. TRBJ1-4 TRBD1 TRBV19 TGTGCCAGCCGCGGGGACAGAAAACTGTTTTTT CASRGDRKLFF
. TRBJ2-7 TRBD2 TRBV5-5 TGTGCCAGCAGCGTCGGGACTAGCGGGAGAGAGCAGTACTTC CASSVGTSGREQYF
. TRBJ2-7 . TRBV18 TGTGCCAGCTCACCATCGACGGGACAAAGGAACGAGCAGTACTTC CASSPSTGQRNEQYF
. TRBJ2-1 TRBD2 TRBV7-9 TGTGCCAGCAGCCGAGCGGGGGGCTCTGAGCAGTTCTTC CASSRAGGSEQFF
once TRBJ1-1 . TRBV19 TGTGCCAGTAGTACGGGGAGGACCCGCACTGAAGCTTTCTTT CASSTGRTRTEAFF
. TRBJ1-1 . TRBV18 TGTGCCAGCTCACCTAACTATTTGGACAGTTCGGGCACTGAAGCTTTCTTT CASSPNYLDSSGTEAFF
once TRBJ1-4 . TRBV28 TGTGCCAGCAGTTTAGGGGGGATTAATGAAAAACTGTTTTTT CASSLGGINEKLFF
. TRBJ1-1 TRBD1 TRBV7-8 TGTGCCAGCAGCGAGGACAGGGGGGGGACTGAAGCTTTCTTT CASSEDRGGTEAFF
. TRBJ2-1 TRBD1 TRBV19 TGTGCCAGTAGTCTGAAAGCGGGACAGGGGACCAATGAGCAGTTCTTC CASSLKAGQGTNEQFF